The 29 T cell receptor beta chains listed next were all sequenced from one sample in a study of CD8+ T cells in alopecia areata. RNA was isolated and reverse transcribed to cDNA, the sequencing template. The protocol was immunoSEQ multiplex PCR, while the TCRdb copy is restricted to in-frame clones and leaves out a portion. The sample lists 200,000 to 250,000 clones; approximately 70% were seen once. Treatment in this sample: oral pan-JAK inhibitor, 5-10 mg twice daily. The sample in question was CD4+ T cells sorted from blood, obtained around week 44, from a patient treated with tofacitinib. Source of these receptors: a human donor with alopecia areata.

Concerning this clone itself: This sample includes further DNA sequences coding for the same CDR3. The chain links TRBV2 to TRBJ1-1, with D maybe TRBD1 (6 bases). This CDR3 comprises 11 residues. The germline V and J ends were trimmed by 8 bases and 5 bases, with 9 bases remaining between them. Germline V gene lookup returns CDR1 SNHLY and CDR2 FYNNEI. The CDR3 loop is CASSTGTEAFF. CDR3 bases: TGTGCCAGCTCTACAGGGACTGAAGCTTTCTTT.

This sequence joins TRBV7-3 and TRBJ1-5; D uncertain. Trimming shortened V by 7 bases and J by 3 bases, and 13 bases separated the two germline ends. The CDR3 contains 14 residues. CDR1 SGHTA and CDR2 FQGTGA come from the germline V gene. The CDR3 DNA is TGTGCCAGCATCATTAAGGCGGCCAATCAGCCCCAGCATTTT. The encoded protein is CASIIKAANQPQHF.

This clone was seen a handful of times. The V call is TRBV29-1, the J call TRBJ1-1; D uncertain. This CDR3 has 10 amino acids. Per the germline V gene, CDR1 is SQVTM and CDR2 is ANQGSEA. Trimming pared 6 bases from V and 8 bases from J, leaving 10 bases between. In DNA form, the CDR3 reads TGCAGCGTAGATGGTGGCGAAGCTTTCTTT. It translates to CSVDGGEAFF.

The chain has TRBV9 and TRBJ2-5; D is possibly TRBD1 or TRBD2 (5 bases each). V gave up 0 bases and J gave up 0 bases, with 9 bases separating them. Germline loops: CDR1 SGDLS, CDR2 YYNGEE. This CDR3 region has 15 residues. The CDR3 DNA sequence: TGTGCCAGCAGCGTAGGGGGCGGGTACCAAGAGACCCAGTACTTC. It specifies CASSVGGGYQETQYF.

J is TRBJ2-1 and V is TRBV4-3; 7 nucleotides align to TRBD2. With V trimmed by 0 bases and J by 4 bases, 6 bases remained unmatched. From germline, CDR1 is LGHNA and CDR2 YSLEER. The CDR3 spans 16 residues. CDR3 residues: CASSQDVAGEYNEQFF. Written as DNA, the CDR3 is TGCGCCAGCAGCCAAGATGTGGCGGGGGAGTACAATGAGCAGTTCTTC.

The CDR3 DNA reads TGCGCCAGCAGCTTGGCCGGTAGGGGGGGCCCAGATACGCAGTATTTT. It yields the protein CASSLAGRGGPDTQYF. The chain combines TRBV5-1 with TRBJ2-3; a possible D gene is TRBD2 (7 bases). This CDR3 region has 16 residues. Looked up from germline, CDR1 is SGHRS and CDR2 is YFSETQ. V was shortened by 0 bases and J by 4 bases, with 15 bases between the two germline ends.

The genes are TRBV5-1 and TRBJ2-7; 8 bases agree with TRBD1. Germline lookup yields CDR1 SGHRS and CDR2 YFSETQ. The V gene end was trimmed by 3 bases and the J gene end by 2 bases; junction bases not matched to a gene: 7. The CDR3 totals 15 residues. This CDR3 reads CASSSLGQATYEQYF. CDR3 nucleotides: TGCGCCAGCAGCTCGCTGGGACAGGCGACCTACGAGCAGTACTTC.

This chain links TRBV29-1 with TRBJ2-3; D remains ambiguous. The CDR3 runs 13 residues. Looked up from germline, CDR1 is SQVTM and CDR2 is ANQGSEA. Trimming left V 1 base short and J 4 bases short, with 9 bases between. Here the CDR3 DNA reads TGCAGCGTTGAAGCCCTGGTAGCAGATACGCAGTATTTT. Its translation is CSVEALVADTQYF.

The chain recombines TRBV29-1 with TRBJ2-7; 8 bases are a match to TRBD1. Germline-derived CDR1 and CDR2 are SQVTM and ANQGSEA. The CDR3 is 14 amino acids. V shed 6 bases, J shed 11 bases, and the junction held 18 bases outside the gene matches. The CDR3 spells CSVVKDRVPILEYF. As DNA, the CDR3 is TGCAGCGTAGTTAAGGACAGGGTACCTATCTTGGAGTACTTC.

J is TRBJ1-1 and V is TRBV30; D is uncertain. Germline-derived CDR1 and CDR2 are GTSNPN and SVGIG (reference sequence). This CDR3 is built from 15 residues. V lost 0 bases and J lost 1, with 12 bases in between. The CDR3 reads CAWSVFGLGNTEAFF. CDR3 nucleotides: TGTGCCTGGAGTGTATTTGGATTAGGGAACACTGAAGCTTTCTTT.

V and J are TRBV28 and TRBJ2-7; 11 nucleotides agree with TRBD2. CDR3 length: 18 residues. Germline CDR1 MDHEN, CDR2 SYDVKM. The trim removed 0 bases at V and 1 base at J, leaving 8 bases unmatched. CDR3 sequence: CASSLWLAGGKISYEQYF. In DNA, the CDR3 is TGTGCCAGCAGTTTATGGCTAGCGGGGGGTAAGATATCCTACGAGCAGTACTTC.

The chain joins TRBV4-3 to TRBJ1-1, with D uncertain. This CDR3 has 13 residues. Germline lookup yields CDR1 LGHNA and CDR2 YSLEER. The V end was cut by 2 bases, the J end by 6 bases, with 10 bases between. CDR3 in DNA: TGCGCCAGCAGCCAAAACAAAGGATCTGAAGCTTTCTTT. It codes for CASSQNKGSEAFF.

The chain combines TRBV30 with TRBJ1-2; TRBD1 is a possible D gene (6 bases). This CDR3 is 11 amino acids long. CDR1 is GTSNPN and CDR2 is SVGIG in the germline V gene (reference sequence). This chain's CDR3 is CVDRNLYGYTF. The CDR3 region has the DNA TGTGTTGACAGGAACCTCTATGGCTACACCTTC.

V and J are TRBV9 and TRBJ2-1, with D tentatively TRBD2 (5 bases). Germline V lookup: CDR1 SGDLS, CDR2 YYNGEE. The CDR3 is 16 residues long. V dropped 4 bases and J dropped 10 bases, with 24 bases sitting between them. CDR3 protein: CASSLIGLQAGEEQFF. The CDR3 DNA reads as TGTGCCAGCAGCTTGATTGGTCTGCAGGCGGGTGAGGAGCAGTTCTTC.

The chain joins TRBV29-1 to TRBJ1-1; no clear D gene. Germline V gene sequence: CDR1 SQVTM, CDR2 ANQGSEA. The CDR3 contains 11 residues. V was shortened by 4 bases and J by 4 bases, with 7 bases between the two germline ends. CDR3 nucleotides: TGCAGCGTTGCAACGAGCACTGAAGCTTTCTTT. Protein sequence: CSVATSTEAFF. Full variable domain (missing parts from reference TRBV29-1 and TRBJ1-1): SAVISQKPSRDICQRGTSLTIQCQVDSQVTMMFWYRQQPGQSLTLIATANQGSEATYESGFVIDKFPISRPNLTFSTLTVSNMSPEDSSIYLCSVATSTEAFFGQGTRLTVV.

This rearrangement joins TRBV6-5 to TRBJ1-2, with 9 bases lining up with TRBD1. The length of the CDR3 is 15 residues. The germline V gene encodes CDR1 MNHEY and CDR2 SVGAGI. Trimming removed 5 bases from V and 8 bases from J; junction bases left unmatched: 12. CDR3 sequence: CASSTTTGGAGGYTF. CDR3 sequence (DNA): TGTGCCAGCAGTACCACCACAGGGGGCGCGGGGGGCTACACCTTC.

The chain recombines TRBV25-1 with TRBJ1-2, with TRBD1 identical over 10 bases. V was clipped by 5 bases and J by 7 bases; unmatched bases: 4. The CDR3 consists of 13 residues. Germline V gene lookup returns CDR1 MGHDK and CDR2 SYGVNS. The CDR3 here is CASSKTGGSGYTF. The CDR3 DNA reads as TGTGCCAGCAGTAAGACAGGGGGCAGTGGCTACACCTTC.

The chain's CDR3 is CAWSRTPPEAFF. The CDR3 coding sequence is TGTGCCTGGAGTAGGACACCACCTGAAGCTTTCTTT. The rearrangement links TRBV30 to TRBJ1-1, with D perhaps matching TRBD1 (5 bases). This CDR3 contains 12 residues. V was clipped by 2 bases and J by 6 bases, with 10 bases between them. Per germline, CDR1 GTSNPN and CDR2 SVGIG (reference sequence). The full variable domain, in which reference TRBV30 and TRBJ1-1 provide the parts outside the CDR3, is SQTIHQWPATLVQPVGSPLSLECTVEGTSNPNLYWYRQAAGRGLQLLFYSVGIGQISSEVPQNLSASRPQDRQFILSSKKLLLSDSGFYLCAWSRTPPEAFFGQGTRLTVV.

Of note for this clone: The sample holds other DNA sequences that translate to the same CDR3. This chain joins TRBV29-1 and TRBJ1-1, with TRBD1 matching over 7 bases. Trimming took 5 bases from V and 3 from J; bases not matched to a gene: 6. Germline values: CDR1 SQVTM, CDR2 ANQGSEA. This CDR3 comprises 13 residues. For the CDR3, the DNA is TGCAGCGTTAGCCGGGACAGAGACACTGAAGCTTTCTTT. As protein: CSVSRDRDTEAFF.

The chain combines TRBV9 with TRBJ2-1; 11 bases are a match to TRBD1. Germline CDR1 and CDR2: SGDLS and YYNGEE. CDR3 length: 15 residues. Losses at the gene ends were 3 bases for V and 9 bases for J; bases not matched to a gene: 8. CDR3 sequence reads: CASSAEGTGGLEQFF. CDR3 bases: TGTGCCAGCAGCGCCGAGGGGACAGGGGGACTTGAGCAGTTCTTC.

CDR3 residues: CASSLTGANEQFF. The DNA for the CDR3 is TGTGCCAGCAGTTTAACAGGGGCCAATGAGCAGTTCTTC. The chain couples TRBV25-1 to TRBJ2-1; TRBD1 matches at 7 bases. The V gene end was trimmed by 5 bases and the J gene end by 6 bases; junction bases not matched to a gene: 4. There are 13 residues in the CDR3. Germline CDR1 reads MGHDK; CDR2 reads SYGVNS.

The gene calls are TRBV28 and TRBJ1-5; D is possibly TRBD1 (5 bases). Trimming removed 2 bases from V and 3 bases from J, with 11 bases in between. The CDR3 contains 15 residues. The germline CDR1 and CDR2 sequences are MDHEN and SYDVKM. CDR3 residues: CASSLLRQNNQPQHF. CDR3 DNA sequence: TGTGCCAGCAGTTTACTAAGACAGAACAATCAGCCCCAGCATTTT.

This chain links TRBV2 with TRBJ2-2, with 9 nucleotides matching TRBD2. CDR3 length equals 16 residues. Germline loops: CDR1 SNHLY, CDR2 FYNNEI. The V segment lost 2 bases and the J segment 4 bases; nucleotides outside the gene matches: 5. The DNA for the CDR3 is TGTGCCAGCAGTGAAAGGCGACTAGCGGCCACCGGGGAGCTGTTTTTT. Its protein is CASSERRLAATGELFF.

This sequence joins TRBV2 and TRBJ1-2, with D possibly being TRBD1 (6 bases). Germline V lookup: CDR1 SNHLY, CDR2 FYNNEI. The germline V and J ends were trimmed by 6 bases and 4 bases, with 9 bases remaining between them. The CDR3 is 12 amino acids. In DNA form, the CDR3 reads TGTGCCAGCAGGGACAGCGCCTATGGCTACACCTTC. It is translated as CASRDSAYGYTF.

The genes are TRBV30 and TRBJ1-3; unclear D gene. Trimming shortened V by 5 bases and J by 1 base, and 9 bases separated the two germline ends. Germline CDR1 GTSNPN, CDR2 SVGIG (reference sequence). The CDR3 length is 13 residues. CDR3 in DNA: TGTGCCTGGGCGTTGAATTCTGGAAACACCATATATTTT. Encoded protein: CAWALNSGNTIYF.

Here the CDR3 reads CASSPLAGGSYEQYF. CDR3 coding DNA: TGTGCCAGCAGCCCTCTAGCGGGGGGTTCCTACGAGCAGTACTTC. The chain carries TRBV7-2 and TRBJ2-7, with 11 bases that match TRBD2. The CDR3 is made up of 15 amino acids. V shed 5 bases, J shed 1 base, and the junction held 4 bases outside the gene matches. Germline CDR1 reads SGHTA; CDR2 reads FQGNSA. Supplemented by reference TRBV7-2 and TRBJ2-7, the full variable domain reads GAGVSQSPSNKVTEKGKDVELRCDPISGHTALYWYRQSLGQGLEFLIYFQGNSAPDKSGLPSDRFSAERTGGSVSTLTIQRTQQEDSAVYLCASSPLAGGSYEQYFGPGTRLTVT.

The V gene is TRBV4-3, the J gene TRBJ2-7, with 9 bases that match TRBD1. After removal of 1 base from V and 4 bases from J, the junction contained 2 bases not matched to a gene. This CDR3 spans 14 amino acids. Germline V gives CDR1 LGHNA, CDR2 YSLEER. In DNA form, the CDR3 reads TGCGCCAGCAGCCAAGCCGGGACAGGGTACGAGCAGTACTTC. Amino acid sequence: CASSQAGTGYEQYF.

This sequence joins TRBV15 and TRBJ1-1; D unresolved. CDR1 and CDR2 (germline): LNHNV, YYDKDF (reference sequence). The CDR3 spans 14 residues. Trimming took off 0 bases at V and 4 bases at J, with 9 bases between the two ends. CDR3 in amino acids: CATSRDEDSTEAFF. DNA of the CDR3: TGTGCCACCAGCAGAGATGAGGATAGCACTGAAGCTTTCTTT.

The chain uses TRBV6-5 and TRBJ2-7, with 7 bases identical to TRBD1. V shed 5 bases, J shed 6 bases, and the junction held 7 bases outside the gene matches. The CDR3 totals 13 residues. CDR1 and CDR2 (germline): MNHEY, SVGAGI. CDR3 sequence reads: CASSRQGTGEQYF. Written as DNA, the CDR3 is TGTGCCAGCAGTCGACAGGGAACGGGCGAGCAGTACTTC.